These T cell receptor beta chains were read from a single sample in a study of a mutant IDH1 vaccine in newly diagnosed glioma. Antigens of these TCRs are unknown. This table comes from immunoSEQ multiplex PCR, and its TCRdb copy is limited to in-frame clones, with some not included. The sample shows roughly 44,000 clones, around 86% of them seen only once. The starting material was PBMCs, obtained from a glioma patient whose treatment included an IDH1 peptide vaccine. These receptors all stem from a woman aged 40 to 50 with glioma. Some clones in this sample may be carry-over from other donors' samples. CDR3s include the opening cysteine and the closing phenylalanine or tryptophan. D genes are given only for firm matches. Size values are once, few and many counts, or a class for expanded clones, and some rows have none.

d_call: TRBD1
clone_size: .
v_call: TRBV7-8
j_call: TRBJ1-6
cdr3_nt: TGTGCCAGCAGCTTGACAGGGGGTACTTCACCCCTCCACTTT
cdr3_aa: CASSLTGGTSPLHF

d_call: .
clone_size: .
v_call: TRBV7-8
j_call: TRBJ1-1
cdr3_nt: TGTGCCAGCAGCTTAGTAATAGGCGGGGAAGCTTTCTTT
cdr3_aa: CASSLVIGGEAFF

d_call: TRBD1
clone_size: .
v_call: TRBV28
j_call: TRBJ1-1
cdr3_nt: TGTGCCAGCAGACAACTACGACAGGGATGGAACACTGAAGCTTTCTTT
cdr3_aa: CASRQLRQGWNTEAFF

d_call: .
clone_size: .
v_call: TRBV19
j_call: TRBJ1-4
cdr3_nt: TGTGCCAGTAGCGCGTCGGGAGGCTGGGGTGAAAAACTGTTTTTT
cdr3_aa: CASSASGGWGEKLFF

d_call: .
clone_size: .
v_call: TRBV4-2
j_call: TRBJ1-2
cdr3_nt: TGTGCCAGCAGCCGCGTAGCCTCGACGGGAAACTATGGCTACACCTTC
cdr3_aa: CASSRVASTGNYGYTF

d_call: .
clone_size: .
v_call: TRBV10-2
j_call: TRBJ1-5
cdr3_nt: TGCGCCAGCAGTGAGCCCCCCCGGGGAGCCAATCAGCCCCAGCATTTT
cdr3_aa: CASSEPPRGANQPQHF

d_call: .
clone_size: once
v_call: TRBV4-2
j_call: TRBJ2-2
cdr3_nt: TGTGCCAGCAGCCAAGAGGAGGGATATGGCACCGGGGAGCTGTTTTTT
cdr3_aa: CASSQEEGYGTGELFF

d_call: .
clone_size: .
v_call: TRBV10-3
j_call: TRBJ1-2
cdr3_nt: TGTGCCATCAGTGATGGTGCTTTAAGGAACTATGGCTACACCTTC
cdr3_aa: CAISDGALRNYGYTF

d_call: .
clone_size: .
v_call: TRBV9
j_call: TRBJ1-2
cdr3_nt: TGTGCCAGCAGCGTGGCGGGATATAACTATGGCTACACCTTC
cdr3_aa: CASSVAGYNYGYTF

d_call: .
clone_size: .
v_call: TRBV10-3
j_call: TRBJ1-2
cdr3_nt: TGTGCCATCAGCGAGGTATTAGGGAAAACTAACTATGGCTACACCTTC
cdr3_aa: CAISEVLGKTNYGYTF

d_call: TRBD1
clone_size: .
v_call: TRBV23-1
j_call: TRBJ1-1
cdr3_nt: TGCGCCAGCAGACCGACAGGGGGCTCCTACCTCGACGCTTTCTTT
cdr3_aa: CASRPTGGSYLDAFF

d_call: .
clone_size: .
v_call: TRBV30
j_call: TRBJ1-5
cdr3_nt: TGTGCCTGGAGCGCTGGGAAGGGAGATCAGCCCCAGCATTTT
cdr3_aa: CAWSAGKGDQPQHF

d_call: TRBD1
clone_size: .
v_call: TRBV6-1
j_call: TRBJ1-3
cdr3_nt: TGTGCCAGCAGTGTGGACAGGGGGGCATTGGATACTGGAAACACCATATATTTT
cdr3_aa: CASSVDRGALDTGNTIYF

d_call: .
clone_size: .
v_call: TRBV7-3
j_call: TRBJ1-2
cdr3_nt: TGTGCCAGCAGCCTGGGCGGCTTTGACTACACCTTC
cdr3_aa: CASSLGGFDYTF

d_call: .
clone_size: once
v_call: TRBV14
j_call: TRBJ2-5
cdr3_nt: TGTGCCAGCAGCCAAGATCGGGTACAAGAGACCCAGTACTTC
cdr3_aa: CASSQDRVQETQYF

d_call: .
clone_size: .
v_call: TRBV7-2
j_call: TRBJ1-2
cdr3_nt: TGTGCCAGCAGCCCTAGGACAGTCTCCTATGGCTACACCTTC
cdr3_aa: CASSPRTVSYGYTF

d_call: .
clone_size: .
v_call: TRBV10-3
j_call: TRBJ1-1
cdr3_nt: TGTGCCATCAGTGAGTCCAGAAGGACTGAAGCTTTCTTT
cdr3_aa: CAISESRRTEAFF

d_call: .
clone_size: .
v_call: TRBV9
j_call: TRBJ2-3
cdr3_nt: TGTGCCAGCAGCGTAGCCGGGAGCACAGATACGCAGTATTTT
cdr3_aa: CASSVAGSTDTQYF

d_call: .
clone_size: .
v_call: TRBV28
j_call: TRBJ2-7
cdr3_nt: TGTGCCAGCAGTTTAGGACAGTTTGTCCGCGACGAGCAGTACTTC
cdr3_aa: CASSLGQFVRDEQYF

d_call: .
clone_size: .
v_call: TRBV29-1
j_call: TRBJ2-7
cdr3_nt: TGCAGCGGGACAGTCTCCTACGAGCAGTACTTC
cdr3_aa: CSGTVSYEQYF

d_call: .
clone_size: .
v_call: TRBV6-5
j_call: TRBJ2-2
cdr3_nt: TGTGCCAGCAGTTACTTAGGATCGAACACCGGGGAGCTGTTTTTT
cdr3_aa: CASSYLGSNTGELFF

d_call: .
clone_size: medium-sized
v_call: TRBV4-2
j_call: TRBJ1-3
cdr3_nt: TGTGCCAGCAGCCAAGTGGGACCGCAAAACACCATATATTTT
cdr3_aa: CASSQVGPQNTIYF

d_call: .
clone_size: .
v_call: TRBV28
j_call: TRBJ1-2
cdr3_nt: TGTGCCACTCACGTCTTACGTTATGGCTACACCTTC
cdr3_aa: CATHVLRYGYTF

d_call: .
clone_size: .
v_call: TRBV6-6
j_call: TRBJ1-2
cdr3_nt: TGTGCCAGCAGTTACTCGGTACAGAACTATGGCTACACCTTC
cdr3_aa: CASSYSVQNYGYTF

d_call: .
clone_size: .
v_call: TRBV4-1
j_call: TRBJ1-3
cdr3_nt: TGCGCCAGCAGCCAAGTAGGAAACACCATATATTTT
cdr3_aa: CASSQVGNTIYF

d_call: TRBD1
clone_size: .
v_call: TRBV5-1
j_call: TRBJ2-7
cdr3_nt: TGCGCCAGCAGCCTCGGGGGGACAGGGGACCTAGACGAGCAGTACTTC
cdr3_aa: CASSLGGTGDLDEQYF

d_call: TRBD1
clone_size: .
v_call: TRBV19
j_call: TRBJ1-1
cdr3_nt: TGTGCCAGTATCGACTCGGAGGGGGCGAAGAACACTGAAGCTTTCTTT
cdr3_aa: CASIDSEGAKNTEAFF

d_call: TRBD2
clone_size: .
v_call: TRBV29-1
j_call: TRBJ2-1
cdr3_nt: TGCAGCGTTGTACCCCAAGGGCTAGCGGGAATCAATGAGCAGTTCTTC
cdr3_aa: CSVVPQGLAGINEQFF

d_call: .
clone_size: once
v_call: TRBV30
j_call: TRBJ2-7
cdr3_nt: TGTGCCTGGGTCCCGTTGGGCCCCTACGAGCAGTACTTC
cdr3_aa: CAWVPLGPYEQYF

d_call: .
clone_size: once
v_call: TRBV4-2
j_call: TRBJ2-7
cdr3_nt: TGTGCCAGCAGCCCGACCCTTTCCTACGAGCAGTACTTC
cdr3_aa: CASSPTLSYEQYF

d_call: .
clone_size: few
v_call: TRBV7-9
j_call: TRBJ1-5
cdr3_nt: TGTGCCAGCAGCTTAGGGGTAGGACAGAACAATCAGCCCCAGCATTTT
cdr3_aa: CASSLGVGQNNQPQHF

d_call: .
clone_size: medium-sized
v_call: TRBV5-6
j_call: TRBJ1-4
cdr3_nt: TGTGCCAGCAGCACGGGGGAGTTTAATGAAAAACTGTTTTTT
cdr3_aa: CASSTGEFNEKLFF

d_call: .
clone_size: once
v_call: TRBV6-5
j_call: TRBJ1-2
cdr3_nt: TGTGCCAGCAGTTACGCGGGGTCTACCAACGTGGGAGGCTACACCTTC
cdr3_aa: CASSYAGSTNVGGYTF

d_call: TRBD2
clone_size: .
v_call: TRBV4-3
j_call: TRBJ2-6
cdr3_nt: TGCGCCAGCAGCCACTCTGGGGGACTAGCGGGATCTGGGGCCAACGTCCTGACTTTC
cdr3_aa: CASSHSGGLAGSGANVLTF

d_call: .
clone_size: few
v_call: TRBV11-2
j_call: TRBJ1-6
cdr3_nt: TGTGCCAGCAGCTTAGTTGGCGAAAATTCACCCCTCCACTTT
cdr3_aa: CASSLVGENSPLHF

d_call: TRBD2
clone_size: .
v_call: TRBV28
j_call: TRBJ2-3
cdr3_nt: TGTGCCAGCAGTTCACCGAGCGGGAGGGCCGTGTGGACAGATACGCAGTATTTT
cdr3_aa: CASSSPSGRAVWTDTQYF

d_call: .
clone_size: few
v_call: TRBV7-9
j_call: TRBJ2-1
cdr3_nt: TGTGCCAGCAGCTTAGGGATGAATGAGCAGTTCTTC
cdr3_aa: CASSLGMNEQFF

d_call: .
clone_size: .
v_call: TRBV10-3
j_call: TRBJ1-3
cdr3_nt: TGTGCCTCTTCCGGAGCCCCCGGAAACACCATATATTTT
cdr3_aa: CASSGAPGNTIYF

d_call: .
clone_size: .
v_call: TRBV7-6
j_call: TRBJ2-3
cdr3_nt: TGTGCCAGCACGCCCTTCCCCCCCCCGGGACACCTCACAGATACGCAGTATTTT
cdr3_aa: CASTPFPPPGHLTDTQYF

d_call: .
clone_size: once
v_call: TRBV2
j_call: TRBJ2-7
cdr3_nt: TGTGCCAGCAGTGAGATCGGTTGGGGCTCCTACGAGCAGTACTTC
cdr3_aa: CASSEIGWGSYEQYF

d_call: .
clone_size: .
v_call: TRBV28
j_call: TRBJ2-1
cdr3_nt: TGTGCCAGCAGAAACGGTAATGAGCAGTTCTTC
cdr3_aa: CASRNGNEQFF

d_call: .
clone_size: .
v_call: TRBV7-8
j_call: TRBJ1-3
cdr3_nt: TGTGCCAGCAGCTTCAGAGGGGAGGGAAACACCATATATTTT
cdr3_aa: CASSFRGEGNTIYF

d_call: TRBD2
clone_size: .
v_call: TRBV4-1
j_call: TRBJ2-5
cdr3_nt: TGCGCCAGCAGCCAAGATCCCCGACTAGCGGGGCAAGAGACCCAGTACTTC
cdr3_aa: CASSQDPRLAGQETQYF

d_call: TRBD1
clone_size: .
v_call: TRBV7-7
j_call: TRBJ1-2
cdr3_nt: TGTGCTAGCAGCTTAGTCCACAGGGGTTATGGCTACACCTTC
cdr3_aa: CASSLVHRGYGYTF

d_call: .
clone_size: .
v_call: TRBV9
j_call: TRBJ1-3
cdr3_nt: TGTGCCAGCAGCGTAGGTAGCGGAAACACCATATATTTT
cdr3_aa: CASSVGSGNTIYF

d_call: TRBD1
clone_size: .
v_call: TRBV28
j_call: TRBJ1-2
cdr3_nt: TGTGCCAGCAGGCTCGAGACAGGGTACGGCTACACCTTC
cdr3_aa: CASRLETGYGYTF

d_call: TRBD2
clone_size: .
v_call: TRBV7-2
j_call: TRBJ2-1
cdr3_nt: TGTGCCAGCAGCTTGAGGATAGCGGGGGGGTACAATGAGCAGTTCTTC
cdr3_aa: CASSLRIAGGYNEQFF

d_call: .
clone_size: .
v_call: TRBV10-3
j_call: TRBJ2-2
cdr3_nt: TGTGCCATCAGGGCTAGCCCGAACACCGGGGAGCTGTTTTTT
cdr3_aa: CAIRASPNTGELFF